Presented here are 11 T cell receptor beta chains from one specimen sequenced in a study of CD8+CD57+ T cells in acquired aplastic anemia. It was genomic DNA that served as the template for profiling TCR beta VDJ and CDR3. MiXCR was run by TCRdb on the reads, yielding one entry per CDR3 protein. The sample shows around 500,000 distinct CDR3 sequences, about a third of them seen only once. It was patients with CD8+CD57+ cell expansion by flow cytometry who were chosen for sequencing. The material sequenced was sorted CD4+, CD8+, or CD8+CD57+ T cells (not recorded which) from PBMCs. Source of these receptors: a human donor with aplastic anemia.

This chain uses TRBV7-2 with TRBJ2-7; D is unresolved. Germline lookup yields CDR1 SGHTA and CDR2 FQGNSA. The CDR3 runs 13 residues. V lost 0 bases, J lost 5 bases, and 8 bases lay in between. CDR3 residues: CASSLAPDHEQYF. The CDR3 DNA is TGTGCCAGCAGCTTAGCACCGGACCACGAGCAGTACTTC. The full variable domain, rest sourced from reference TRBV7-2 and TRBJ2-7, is GAGVSQSPSNKVTEKGKDVELRCDPISGHTALYWYRQSLGQGLEFLIYFQGNSAPDKSGLPSDRFSAERTGGSVSTLTIQRTQQEDSAVYLCASSLAPDHEQYFGPGTRLTVT.

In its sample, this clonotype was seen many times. The CDR3 DNA follows: TGTGCCAGCAGGGACGGACCAGAGAATTCACCCCTCCACTTT. As protein: CASRDGPENSPLHF. The V and J genes are TRBV6-1 and TRBJ1-6; no clear D gene. Looked up from germline, CDR1 is MNHNS and CDR2 is SASEGT. Trimming took 6 bases from V and 7 from J, leaving 13 bases between them. The length of the CDR3 is 14 residues.

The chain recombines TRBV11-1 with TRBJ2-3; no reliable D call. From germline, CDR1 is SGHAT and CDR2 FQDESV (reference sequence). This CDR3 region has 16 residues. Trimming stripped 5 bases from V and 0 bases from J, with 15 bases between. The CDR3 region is CASSPKARLSTDTQYF. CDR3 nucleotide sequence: TGTGCCAGCAGCCCAAAGGCAAGGTTGAGCACAGATACGCAGTATTTT.

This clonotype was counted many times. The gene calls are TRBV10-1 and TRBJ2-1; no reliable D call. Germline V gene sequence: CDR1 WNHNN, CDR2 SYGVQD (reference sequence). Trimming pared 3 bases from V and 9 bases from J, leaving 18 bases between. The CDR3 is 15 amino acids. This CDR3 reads CASSDSISGGVEQFF. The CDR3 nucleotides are TGCGCCAGCAGTGATAGCATTTCGGGTGGCGTTGAGCAGTTCTTC.

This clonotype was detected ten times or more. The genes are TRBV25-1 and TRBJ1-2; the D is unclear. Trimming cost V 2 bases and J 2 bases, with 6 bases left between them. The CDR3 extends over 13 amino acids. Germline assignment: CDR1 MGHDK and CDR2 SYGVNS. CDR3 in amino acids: CASSEVGNYGYTF. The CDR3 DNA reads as TGTGCCAGCAGTGAAGTAGGCAACTATGGCTACACCTTC.

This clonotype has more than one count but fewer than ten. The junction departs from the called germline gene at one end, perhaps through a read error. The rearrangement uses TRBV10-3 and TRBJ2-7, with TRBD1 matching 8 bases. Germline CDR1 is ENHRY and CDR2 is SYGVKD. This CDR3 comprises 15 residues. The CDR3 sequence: CASSEAGTGIYEQYF. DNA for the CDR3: TGTGCCAGCAGTGAGGCCGGGACAGGAATCTACGAGCAGTACTTC.

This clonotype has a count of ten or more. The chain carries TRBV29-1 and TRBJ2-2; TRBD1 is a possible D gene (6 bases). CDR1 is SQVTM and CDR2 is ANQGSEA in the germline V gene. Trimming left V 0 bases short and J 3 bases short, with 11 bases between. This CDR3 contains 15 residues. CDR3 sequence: CSVEDRTAHTGELFF. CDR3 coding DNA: TGCAGCGTTGAAGATAGGACAGCCCACACCGGGGAGCTGTTTTTT.

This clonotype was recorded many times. In DNA form, the CDR3 reads TGTGCCAGCAGCTTTTCCGTCCGGACGTTGGGTACGCAGTATTTT. Its translation: CASSFSVRTLGTQYF. This chain connects TRBV11-2 to TRBJ2-3; D not resolved. V was clipped by 3 bases and J by 8 bases, with 18 bases between them. The CDR3 is 15 amino acids. The germline V gene encodes CDR1 SGHAT and CDR2 FQNNGV.

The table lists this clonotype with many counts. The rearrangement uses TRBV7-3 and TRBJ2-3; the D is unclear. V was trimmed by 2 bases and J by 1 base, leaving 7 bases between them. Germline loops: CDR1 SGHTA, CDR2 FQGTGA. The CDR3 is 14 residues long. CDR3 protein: CASSLSPGTDTQYF. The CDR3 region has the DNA TGTGCCAGCAGCTTATCCCCGGGCACAGATACGCAGTATTTT. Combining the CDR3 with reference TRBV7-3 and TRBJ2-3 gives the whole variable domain GAGVSQTPSNKVTEKGKYVELRCDPISGHTALYWYRQSLGQGPEFLIYFQGTGAADDSGLPNDRFFAVRPEGSVSTLKIQRTERGDSAVYLCASSLSPGTDTQYFGPGTRLTVL.

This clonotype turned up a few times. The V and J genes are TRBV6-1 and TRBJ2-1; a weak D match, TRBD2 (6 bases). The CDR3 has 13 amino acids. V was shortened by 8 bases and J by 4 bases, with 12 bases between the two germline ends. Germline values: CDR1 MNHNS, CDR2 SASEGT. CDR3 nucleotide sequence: TGTGCCAGCCGTCGGGGGAGGTACAATGAGCAGTTCTTC. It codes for CASRRGRYNEQFF.

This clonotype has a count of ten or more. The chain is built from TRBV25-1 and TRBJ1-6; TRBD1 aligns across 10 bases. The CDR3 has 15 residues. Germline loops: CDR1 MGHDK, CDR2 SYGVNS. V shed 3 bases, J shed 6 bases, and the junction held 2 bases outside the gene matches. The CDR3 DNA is TGTGCCAGCAGTGAGGGGGACAGGGGTAATTCACCCCTCCACTTT. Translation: CASSEGDRGNSPLHF.